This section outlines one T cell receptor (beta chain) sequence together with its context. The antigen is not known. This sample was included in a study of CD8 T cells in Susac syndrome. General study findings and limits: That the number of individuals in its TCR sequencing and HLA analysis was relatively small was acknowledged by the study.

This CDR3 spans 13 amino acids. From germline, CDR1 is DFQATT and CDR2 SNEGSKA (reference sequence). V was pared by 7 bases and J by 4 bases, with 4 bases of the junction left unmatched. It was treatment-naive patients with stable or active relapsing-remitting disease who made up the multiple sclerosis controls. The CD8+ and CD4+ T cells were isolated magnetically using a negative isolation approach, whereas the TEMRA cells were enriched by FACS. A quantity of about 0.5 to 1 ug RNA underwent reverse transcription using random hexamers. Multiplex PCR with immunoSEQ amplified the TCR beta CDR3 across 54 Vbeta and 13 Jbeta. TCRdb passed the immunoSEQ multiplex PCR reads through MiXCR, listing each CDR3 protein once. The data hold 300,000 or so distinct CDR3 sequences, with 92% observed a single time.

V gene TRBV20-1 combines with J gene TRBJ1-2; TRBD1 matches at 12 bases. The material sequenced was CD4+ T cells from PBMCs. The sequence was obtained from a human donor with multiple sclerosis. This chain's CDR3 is CSGGTGGGYGYTF. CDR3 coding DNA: TGCAGTGGGGGGACAGGGGGCGGCTATGGCTACACCTTC.